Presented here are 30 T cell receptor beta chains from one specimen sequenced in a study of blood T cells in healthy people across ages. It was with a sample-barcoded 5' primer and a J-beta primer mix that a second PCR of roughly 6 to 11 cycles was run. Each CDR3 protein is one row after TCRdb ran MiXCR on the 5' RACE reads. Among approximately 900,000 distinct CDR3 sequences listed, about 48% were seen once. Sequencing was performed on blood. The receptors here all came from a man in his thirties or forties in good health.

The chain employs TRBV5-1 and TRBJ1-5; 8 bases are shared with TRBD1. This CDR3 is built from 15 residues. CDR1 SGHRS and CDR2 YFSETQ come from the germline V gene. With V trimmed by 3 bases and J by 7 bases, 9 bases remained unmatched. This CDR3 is CASSWDGQGGQPQHF. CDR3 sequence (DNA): TGCGCCAGCAGCTGGGACGGACAGGGCGGGCAGCCCCAGCATTTT.

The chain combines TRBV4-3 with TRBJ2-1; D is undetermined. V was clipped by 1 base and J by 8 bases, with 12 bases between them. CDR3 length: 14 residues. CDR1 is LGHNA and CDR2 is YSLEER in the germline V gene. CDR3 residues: CASSQAPRVDEQFF. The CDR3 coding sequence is TGCGCCAGCAGCCAAGCCCCGCGAGTCGATGAGCAGTTCTTC.

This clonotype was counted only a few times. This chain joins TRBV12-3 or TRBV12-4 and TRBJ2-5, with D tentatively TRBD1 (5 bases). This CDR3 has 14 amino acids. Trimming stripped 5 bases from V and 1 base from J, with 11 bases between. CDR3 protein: CASSPMTAQETQYF. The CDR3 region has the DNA TGTGCCAGCAGTCCCATGACAGCCCAAGAGACCCAGTACTTC.

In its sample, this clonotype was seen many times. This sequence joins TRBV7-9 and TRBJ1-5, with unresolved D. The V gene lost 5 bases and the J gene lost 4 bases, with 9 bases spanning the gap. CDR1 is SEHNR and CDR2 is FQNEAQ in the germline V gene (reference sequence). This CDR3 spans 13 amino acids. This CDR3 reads CASSLGQNQPQHF. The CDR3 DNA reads TGTGCCAGCAGCCTAGGGCAAAATCAGCCCCAGCATTTT.

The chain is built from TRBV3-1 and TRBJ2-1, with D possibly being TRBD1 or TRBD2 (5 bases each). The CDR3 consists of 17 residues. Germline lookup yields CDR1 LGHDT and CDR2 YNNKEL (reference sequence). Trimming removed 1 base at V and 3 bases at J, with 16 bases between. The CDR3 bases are TGTGCCAGCAGCCAAGGCTCTTCAGGGAGACTCTACAATGAGCAGTTCTTC. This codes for CASSQGSSGRLYNEQFF.

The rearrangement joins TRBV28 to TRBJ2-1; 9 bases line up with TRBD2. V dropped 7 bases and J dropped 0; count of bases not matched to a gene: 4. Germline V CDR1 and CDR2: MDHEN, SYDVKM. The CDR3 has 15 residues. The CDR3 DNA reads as TGTGCCAGCACCAAGACTAGCGGCTCCTACAATGAGCAGTTCTTC. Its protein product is CASTKTSGSYNEQFF.

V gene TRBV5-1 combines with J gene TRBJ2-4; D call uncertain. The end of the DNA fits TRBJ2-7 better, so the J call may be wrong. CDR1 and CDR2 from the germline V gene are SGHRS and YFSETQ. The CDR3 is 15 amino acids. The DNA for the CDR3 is TGCGCCAGCAGCTTGGCCGGCACTCAAGGCTACGAGCAGTACTTC. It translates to CASSLAGTQGYEQYF.

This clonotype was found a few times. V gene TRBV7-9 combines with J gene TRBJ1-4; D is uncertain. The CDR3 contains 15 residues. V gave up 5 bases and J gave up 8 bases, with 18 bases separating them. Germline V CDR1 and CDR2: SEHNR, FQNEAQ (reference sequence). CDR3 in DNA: TGTGCCAGCAGCCCCCCCCTGGGTAGCGGGGAAAAACTGTTTTTT. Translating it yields CASSPPLGSGEKLFF. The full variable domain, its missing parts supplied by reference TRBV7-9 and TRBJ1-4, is DTGVSQNPRHKITKRGQNVTFRCDPISEHNRLYWYRQTLGQGPEFLTYFQNEAQLEKSRLLSDRFSAERPKGSFSTLEIQRTEQGDSAMYLCASSPPLGSGEKLFFGSGTQLSVL.

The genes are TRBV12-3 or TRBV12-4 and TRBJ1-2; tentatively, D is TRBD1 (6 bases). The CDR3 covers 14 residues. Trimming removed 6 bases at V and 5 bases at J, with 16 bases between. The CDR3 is CASRGAGADYGYTF. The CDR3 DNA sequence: TGTGCCAGCAGGGGGGCGGGGGCCGATTATGGCTACACCTTC.

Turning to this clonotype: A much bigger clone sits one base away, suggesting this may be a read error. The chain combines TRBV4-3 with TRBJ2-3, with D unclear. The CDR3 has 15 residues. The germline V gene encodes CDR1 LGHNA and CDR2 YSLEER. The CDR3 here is CTSSQDLGDTDTQYF. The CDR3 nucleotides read TGCACCAGCAGCCAAGATTTAGGCGATACAGATACGCAGTATTTT.

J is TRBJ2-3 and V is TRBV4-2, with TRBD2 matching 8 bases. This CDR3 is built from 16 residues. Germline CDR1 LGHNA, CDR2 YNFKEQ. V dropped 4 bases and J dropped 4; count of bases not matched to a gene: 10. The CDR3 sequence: CASSPLQRGMADTQYF. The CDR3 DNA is TGTGCCAGCAGCCCATTACAGCGGGGGATGGCAGATACGCAGTATTTT.

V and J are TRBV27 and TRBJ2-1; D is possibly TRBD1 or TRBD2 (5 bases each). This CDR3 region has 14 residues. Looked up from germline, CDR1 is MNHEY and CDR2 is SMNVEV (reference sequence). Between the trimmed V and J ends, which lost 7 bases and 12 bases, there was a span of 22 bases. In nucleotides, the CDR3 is TGTGCCAGCATTCTGGGACCTCCACATTTGGTGCAGTTCTTC. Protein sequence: CASILGPPHLVQFF.

CDR3 coding DNA: TGTGCCAGCAGCTCGCGGACTAGCGGGGGGGCTTCAGATACGCAGTATTTT. This encodes CASSSRTSGGASDTQYF. The gene calls are TRBV7-2 and TRBJ2-3; TRBD2 agrees at 15 bases. This CDR3 contains 17 residues. Trimming cost V 4 bases and J 4 bases; bases outside gene matches: 6. Germline-derived CDR1 and CDR2 are SGHTA and FQGNSA.

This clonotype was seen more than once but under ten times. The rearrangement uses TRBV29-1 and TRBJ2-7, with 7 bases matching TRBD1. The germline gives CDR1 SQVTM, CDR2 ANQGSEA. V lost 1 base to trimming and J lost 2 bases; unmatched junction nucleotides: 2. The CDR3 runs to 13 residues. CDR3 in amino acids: CSVEGQGPYEQYF. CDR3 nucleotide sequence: TGCAGCGTTGAAGGACAGGGCCCCTACGAGCAGTACTTC.

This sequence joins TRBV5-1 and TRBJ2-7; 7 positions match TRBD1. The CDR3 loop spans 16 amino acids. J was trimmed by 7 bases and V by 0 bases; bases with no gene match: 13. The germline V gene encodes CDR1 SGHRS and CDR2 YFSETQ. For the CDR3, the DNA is TGCGCCAGCAGCTTGGCCGGGGACAGATCGGGTAATGAGCAGTACTTC. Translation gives CASSLAGDRSGNEQYF.

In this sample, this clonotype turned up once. The CDR3 region has the DNA TGCAGTGCTAAAAGACTAGCGGGAGGCACAGATACGCAGTATTTT. Translated: CSAKRLAGGTDTQYF. The rearrangement uses TRBV20-1 and TRBJ2-3, with 12 bases fitting TRBD2. The CDR3 extends over 15 amino acids. Germline CDR1 reads DFQATT; CDR2 reads SNEGSKA (reference sequence). V gave up 4 bases and J gave up 1 base; unmatched junction bases: 3.

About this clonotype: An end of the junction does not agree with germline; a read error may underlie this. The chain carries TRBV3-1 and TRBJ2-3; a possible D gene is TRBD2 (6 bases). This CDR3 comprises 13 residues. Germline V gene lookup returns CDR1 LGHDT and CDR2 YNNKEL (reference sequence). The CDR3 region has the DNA TGTGCCATCAGCCCAGTCGGGGGAGGAACGCAGTATTTT. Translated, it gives CAISPVGGGTQYF.

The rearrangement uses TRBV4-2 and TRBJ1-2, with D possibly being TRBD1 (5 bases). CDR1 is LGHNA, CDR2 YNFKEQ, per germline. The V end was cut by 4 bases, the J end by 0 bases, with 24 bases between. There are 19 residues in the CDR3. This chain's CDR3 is CASSRITRQQTTTNYGYTF. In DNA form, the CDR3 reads TGTGCCAGCAGCCGGATAACCCGACAGCAAACTACCACTAACTATGGCTACACCTTC.

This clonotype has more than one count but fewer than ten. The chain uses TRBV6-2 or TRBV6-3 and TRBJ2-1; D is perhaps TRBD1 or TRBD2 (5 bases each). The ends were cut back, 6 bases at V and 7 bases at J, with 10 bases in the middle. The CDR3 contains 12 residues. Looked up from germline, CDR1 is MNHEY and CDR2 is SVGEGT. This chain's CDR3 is CASRPGTNEQFF. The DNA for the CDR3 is TGTGCCAGCAGACCCGGGACGAATGAGCAGTTCTTC.

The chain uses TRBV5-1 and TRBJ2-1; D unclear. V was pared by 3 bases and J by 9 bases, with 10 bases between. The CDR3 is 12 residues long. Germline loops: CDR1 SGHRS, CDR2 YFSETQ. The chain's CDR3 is CASSSFKVEQFF. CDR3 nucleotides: TGCGCCAGCAGCTCGTTTAAGGTTGAGCAGTTCTTC.

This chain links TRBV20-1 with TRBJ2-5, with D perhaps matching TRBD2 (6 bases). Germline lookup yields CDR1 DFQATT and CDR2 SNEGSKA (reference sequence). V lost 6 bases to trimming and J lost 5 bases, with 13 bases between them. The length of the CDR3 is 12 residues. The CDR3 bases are TGCAGTGCGGGGGACTTCGAGGAGACCCAGTACTTC. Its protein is CSAGDFEETQYF.

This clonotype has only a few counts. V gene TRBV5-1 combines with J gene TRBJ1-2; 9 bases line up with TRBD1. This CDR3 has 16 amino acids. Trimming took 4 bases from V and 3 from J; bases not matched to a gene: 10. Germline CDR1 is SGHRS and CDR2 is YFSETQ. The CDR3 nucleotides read TGCGCCAGCAGCGAGACAGGGGGTTCGCTTCACTATGGCTACACCTTC. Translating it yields CASSETGGSLHYGYTF. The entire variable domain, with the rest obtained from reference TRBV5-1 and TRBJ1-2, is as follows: KAGVTQTPRYLIKTRGQQVTLSCSPISGHRSVSWYQQTPGQGLQFLFEYFSETQRNKGNFPGRFSGRQFSNSRSEMNVSTLELGDSALYLCASSETGGSLHYGYTFGSGTRLTVV.

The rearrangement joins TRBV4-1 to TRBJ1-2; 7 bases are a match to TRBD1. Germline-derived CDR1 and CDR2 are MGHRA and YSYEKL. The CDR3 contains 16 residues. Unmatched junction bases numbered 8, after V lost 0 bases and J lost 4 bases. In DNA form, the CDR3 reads TGCGCCAGCAGCCAAGAAGACAGGGATCCCCCCTATGGCTACACCTTC. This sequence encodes CASSQEDRDPPYGYTF.

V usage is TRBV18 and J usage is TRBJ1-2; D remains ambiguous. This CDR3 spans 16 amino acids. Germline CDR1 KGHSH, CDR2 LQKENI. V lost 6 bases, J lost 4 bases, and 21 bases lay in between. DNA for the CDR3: TGTGCCAGCTCGCCCTCATTGGAAGGGAGGACCTATGGCTACACCTTC. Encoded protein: CASSPSLEGRTYGYTF. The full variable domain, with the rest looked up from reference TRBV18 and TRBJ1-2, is NAGVMQNPRHLVRRRGQEARLRCSPMKGHSHVYWYRQLPEEGLKFMVYLQKENIIDESGMPKERFSAEFPKEGPSILRIQQVVRGDSAAYFCASSPSLEGRTYGYTFGSGTRLTVV.

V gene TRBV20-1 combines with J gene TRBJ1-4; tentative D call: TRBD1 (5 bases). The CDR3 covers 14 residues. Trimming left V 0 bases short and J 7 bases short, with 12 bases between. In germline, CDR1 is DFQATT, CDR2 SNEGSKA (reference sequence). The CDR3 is CSARDFRVLEKLFF. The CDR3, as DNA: TGCAGTGCTAGAGATTTCAGGGTACTTGAAAAACTGTTTTTT.

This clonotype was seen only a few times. The DNA for the CDR3 is TGTGCCAGCAGTTTAGGGGGCTTAAGCTACACCTTC. Encoded protein: CASSLGGLSYTF. The V and J genes are TRBV27 and TRBJ1-2; possible D gene TRBD1, 6 bases. CDR3 length equals 12 residues. Germline V CDR1 and CDR2: MNHEY, SMNVEV (reference sequence). V was clipped by 2 bases and J by 9 bases, with 10 bases between them.

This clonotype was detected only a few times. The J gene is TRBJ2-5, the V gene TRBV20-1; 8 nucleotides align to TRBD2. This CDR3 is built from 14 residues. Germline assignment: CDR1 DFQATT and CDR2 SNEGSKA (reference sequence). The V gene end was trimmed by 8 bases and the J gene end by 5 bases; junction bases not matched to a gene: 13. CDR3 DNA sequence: TGCAGTAAAAACCCGGGACTAGGAGACGAGACCCAGTACTTC. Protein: CSKNPGLGDETQYF.

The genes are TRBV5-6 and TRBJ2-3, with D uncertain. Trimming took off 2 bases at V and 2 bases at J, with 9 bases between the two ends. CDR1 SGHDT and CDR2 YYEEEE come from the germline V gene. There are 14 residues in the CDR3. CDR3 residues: CASSFGSITDTQYF. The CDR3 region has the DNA TGTGCCAGCAGCTTTGGCAGTATCACAGATACGCAGTATTTT.

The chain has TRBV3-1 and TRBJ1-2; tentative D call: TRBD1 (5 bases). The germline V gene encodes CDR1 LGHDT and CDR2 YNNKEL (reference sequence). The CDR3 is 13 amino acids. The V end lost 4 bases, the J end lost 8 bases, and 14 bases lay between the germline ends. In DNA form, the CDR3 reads TGTGCCAGCAGCCCGACTTCGGGGGGGGGCTACACCTTC. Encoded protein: CASSPTSGGGYTF.

CDR3 coding DNA: TGTGCCAGCAACATCAGGGGACCCAACACTGAAGCTTTCTTT. Translated, it gives CASNIRGPNTEAFF. The V call is TRBV6-1, the J call TRBJ1-1; possible D gene TRBD1, 6 bases. In germline, CDR1 is MNHNS, CDR2 SASEGT. This CDR3 comprises 14 residues. V gave up 7 bases and J gave up 2 bases, with 14 bases separating them.